Each of the 3 T cell receptor beta chains below was sequenced from the same sample in a study of OX40 agonist ivuxolimab in advanced cancers. The data were produced by immunoSEQ multiplex PCR, yet TCRdb's version contains in-frame clones alone and is incomplete. Seen here are 70,000 to 95,000 clones, 90% observed once, and the top ten hold around 0.69%. Sequenced here: CD4+ or CD8+ T cells sorted from blood, sampled in a trial of the OX40 agonist ivuxolimab. These TCRs come from an adult with an advanced solid tumor such as melanoma, head and neck, liver or kidney cancer.

This sequence joins TRBV9 and TRBJ2-2, with D perhaps matching TRBD2 (6 bases). V was clipped by 3 bases and J by 3 bases, with 15 bases between them. This CDR3 is 16 amino acids long. Per germline, CDR1 SGDLS and CDR2 YYNGEE. CDR3 in DNA: TGTGCCAGCAGCGCCCGGGGGAGAGGGTACACCGGGGAGCTGTTTTTT. Translation gives CASSARGRGYTGELFF.

The chain carries TRBV19 and TRBJ2-1, with 7 bases identical to TRBD2. V lost 6 bases to trimming and J lost 6 bases; unmatched junction nucleotides: 5. Germline-derived CDR1 and CDR2 are LNHDA and SQIVND (reference sequence). This CDR3 is built from 13 residues. CDR3 bases: TGTGCCAGTAGCTCGGGACTATTCAATGAGCAGTTCTTC. Its translation: CASSSGLFNEQFF.

V and J are TRBV28 and TRBJ2-1; TRBD2 aligns across 13 bases. CDR3 length equals 17 residues. In germline, CDR1 is MDHEN, CDR2 SYDVKM. With 3 bases clipped from V and 4 bases from J, the junction kept 6 bases outside the gene matches. CDR3 sequence (DNA): TGTGCCAGCAGTTTTGGACTAGCGGGAGATTTTTACAATGAGCAGTTCTTC. This encodes CASSFGLAGDFYNEQFF.